Shown below are 3 T cell receptor beta chains from a single sample sequenced in a study of blood T cells in healthy people across ages. Sample-barcoded 5' priming and a J-beta primer mix drove a second PCR of roughly 6 to 12 cycles. TCRdb redid the calling of the 5' RACE reads with MiXCR, one entry per CDR3 protein. The sample has about 1.5 million distinct CDR3 sequences; 35% to 45% are singletons. The material sequenced was blood. The receptors derive from a woman between 18 and 29 years old in good health.

The chain links TRBV9 to TRBJ2-7; D is unclear. The CDR3 length is 14 residues. The V end was cut by 5 bases, the J end by 0 bases, with 12 bases between. CDR1 SGDLS and CDR2 YYNGEE come from the germline V gene. This chain's CDR3 is CASSMWESSYEQYF. As DNA, the CDR3 is TGTGCCAGCAGTATGTGGGAAAGCTCCTACGAGCAGTACTTC.

The rearrangement uses TRBV7-2 and TRBJ2-7; 7 positions agree with TRBD1. This CDR3 has 12 amino acids. V gave up 5 bases and J gave up 6 bases; unmatched junction bases: 4. In germline, CDR1 is SGHTA, CDR2 FQGNSA. In DNA form, the CDR3 reads TGTGCCAGCAGCCGTAGACAGGGCGAGCAGTACTTC. Translation: CASSRRQGEQYF.

The rearrangement uses TRBV7-9 and TRBJ1-2; TRBD1 matches at 7 bases. This CDR3 region has 13 residues. CDR1 is SEHNR and CDR2 is FQNEAQ in the germline V gene (reference sequence). Trimming at V came to 6 bases and at J to 6 bases, leaving 7 bases not matched to a gene. The CDR3 bases are TGTGCCAGCAGGTGGACAGGAGGGGATGGCTACACCTTC. Translation: CASRWTGGDGYTF.